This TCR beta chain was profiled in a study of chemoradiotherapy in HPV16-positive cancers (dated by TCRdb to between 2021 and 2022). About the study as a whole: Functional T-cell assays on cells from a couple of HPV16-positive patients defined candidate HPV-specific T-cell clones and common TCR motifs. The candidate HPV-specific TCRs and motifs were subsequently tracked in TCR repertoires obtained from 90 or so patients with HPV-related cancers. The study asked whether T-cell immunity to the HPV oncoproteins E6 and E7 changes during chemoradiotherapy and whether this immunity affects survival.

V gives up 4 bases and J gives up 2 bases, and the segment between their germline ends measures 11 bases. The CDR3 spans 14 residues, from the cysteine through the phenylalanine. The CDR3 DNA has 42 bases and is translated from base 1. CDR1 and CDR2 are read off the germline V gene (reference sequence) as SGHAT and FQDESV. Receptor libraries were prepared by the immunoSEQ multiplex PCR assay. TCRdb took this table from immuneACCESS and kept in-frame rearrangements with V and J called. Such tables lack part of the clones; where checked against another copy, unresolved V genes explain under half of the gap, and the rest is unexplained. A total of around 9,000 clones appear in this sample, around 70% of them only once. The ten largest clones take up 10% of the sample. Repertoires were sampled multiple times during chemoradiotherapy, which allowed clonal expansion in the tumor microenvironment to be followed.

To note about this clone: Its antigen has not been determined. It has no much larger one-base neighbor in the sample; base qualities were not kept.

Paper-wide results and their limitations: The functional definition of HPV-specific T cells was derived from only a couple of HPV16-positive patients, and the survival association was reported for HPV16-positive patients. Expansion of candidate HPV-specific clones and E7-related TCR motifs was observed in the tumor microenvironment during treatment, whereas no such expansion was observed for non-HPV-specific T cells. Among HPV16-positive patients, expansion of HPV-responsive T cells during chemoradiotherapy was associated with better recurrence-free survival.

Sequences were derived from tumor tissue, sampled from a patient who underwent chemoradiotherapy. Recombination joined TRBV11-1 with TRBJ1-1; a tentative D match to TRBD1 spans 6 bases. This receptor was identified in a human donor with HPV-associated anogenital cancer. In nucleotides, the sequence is TGTGCCAGCAGCTACGGAGGGGGTAACACTGAAGCTTTCTTT. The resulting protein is CASSYGGGNTEAFF.